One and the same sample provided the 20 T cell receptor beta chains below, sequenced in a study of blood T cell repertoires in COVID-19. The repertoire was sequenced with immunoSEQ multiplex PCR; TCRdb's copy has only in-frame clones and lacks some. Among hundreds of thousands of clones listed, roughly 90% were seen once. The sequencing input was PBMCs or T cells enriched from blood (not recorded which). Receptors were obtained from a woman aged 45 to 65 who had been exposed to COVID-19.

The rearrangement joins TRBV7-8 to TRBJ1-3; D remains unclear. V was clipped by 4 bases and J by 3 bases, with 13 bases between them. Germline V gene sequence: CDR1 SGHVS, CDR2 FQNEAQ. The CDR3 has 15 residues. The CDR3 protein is CASSSRGGNGNTIYF. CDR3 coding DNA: TGTGCCAGCAGCTCCCGTGGCGGGAATGGAAACACCATATATTTT.

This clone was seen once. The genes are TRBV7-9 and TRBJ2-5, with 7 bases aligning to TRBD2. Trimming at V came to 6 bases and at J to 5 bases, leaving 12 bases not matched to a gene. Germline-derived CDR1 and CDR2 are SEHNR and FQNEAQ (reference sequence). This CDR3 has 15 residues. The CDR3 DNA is TGTGCCAGCAGAACCCCGGGGGGACCGCTGGAGACCCAGTACTTC. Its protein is CASRTPGGPLETQYF.

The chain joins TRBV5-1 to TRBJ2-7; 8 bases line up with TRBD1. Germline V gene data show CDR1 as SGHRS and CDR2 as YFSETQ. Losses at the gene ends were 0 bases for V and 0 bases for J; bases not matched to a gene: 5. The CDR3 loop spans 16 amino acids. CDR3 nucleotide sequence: TGCGCCAGCAGCTTGGGGACAGGGTCCAGCTCCTACGAGCAGTACTTC. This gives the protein CASSLGTGSSSYEQYF.

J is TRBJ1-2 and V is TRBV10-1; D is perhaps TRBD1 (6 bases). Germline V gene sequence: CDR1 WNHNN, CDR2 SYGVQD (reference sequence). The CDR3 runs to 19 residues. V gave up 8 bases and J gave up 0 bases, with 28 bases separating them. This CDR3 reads CASRVVNPGHQTSNYGYTF. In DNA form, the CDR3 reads TGCGCCAGCCGGGTGGTGAATCCGGGACATCAGACCTCTAACTATGGCTACACCTTC.

In DNA form, the CDR3 reads TGTGCCAGCAGCGCAAGCCCCCGGGACAACTCCTACGAGCAGTACTTC. This translates into CASSASPRDNSYEQYF. The chain links TRBV9 to TRBJ2-7; TRBD1 is a possible D gene (6 bases). Germline CDR1 and CDR2: SGDLS and YYNGEE. The CDR3 is 16 amino acids. Trimming pared 3 bases from V and 0 bases from J, leaving 16 bases between. Drawing the rest from reference TRBV9 and TRBJ2-7, the complete variable domain is DSGVTQTPKHLITATGQRVTLRCSPRSGDLSVYWYQQSLDQGLQFLIQYYNGEERAKGNILERFSAQQFPDLHSELNLSSLELGDSALYFCASSASPRDNSYEQYFGPGTRLTVT.

The CDR3 is CATSDSPFEEQYF. Written as DNA, the CDR3 is TGTGCCACCAGTGATTCTCCCTTCGAGGAGCAGTACTTC. The rearrangement links TRBV24-1 to TRBJ2-7; D unresolved. Trimming stripped 2 bases from V and 7 bases from J, with 11 bases between. Germline V gene lookup returns CDR1 KGHDR and CDR2 SFDVKD. This CDR3 is built from 13 residues.

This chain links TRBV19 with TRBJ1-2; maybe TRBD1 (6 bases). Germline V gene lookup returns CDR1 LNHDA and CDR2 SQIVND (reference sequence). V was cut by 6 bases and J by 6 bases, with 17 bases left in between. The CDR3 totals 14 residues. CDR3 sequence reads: CASSTAGAANGYTF. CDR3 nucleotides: TGTGCCAGTAGCACGGCAGGGGCCGCCAATGGCTACACCTTC.

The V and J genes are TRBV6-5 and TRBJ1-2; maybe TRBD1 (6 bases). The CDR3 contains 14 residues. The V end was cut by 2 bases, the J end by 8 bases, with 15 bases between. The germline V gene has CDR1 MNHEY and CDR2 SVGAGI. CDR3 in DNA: TGTGCCAGCAGTTACGCGACAGGCCGGGAAGGCTACACCTTC. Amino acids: CASSYATGREGYTF.

CDR3: CASSPKAGFSGNTIYF. As DNA, the CDR3 is TGCGCCAGCAGCCCGAAGGCGGGTTTCTCTGGAAACACCATATATTTT. The rearrangement links TRBV5-1 to TRBJ1-3; D is unresolved. This CDR3 region has 16 residues. V was pared by 4 bases and J by 0 bases, with 14 bases between. Germline assignment: CDR1 SGHRS and CDR2 YFSETQ.

CDR3 loop: CSAPGQGTGRAYNEQFF. The DNA of the CDR3 is TGCAGCGCCCCGGGACAGGGGACCGGGAGGGCCTACAATGAGCAGTTCTTC. The chain carries TRBV29-1 and TRBJ2-1, with TRBD1 matching over 10 bases. Germline CDR1 and CDR2: SQVTM and ANQGSEA. The CDR3 loop spans 17 amino acids. Trimming took 7 bases from V and 2 from J; bases not matched to a gene: 14.

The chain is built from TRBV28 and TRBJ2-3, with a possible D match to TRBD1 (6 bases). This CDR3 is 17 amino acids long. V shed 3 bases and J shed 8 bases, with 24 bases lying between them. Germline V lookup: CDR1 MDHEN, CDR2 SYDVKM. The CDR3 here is CASSFASGQGVLITQYF. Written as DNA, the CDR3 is TGTGCCAGCAGTTTCGCCTCGGGACAAGGGGTCTTGATTACGCAGTATTTT.

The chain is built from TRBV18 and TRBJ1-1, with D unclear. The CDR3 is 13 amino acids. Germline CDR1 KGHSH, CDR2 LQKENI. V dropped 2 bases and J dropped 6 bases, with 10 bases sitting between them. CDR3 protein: CASSPTAQAEAFF. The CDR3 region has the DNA TGTGCCAGCTCACCAACGGCCCAGGCTGAAGCTTTCTTT.

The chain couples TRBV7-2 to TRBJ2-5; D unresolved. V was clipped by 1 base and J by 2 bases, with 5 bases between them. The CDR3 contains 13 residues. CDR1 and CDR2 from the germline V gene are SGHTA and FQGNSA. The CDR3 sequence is CASSLVVQETQYF. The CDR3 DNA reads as TGTGCCAGCAGCTTAGTAGTACAAGAGACCCAGTACTTC.

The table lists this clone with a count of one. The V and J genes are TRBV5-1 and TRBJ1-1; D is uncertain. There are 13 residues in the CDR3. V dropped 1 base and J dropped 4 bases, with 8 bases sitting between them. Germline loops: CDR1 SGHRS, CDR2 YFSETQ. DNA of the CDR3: TGCGCCAGCAGCTTGAAAACGGGCACTGAAGCTTTCTTT. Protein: CASSLKTGTEAFF.

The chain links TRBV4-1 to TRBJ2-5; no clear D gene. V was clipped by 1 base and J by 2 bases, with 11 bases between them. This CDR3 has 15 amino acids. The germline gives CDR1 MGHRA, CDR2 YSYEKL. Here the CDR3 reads CASSQGWAGQETQYF. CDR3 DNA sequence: TGCGCCAGCAGCCAAGGGTGGGCTGGTCAAGAGACCCAGTACTTC.

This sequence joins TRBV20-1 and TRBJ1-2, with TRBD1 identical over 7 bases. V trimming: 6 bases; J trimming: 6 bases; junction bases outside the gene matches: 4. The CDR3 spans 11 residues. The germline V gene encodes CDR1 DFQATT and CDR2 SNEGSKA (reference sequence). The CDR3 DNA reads TGCAGTGCGCCAAGGGGGCATGGCTACACCTTC. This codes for CSAPRGHGYTF.

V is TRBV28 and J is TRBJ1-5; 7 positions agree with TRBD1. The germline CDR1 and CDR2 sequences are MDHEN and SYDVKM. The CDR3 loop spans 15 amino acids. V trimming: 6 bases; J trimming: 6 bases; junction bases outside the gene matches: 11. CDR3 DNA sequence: TGTGCCAGCAGGAAACAGGGGTTTAGGGGTCAGCCCCAGCATTTT. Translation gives CASRKQGFRGQPQHF.

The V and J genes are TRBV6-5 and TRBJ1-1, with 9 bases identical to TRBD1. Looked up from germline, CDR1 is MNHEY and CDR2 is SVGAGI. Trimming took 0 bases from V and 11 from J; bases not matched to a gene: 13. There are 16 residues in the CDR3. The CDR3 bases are TGTGCCAGCAGTTACTCGCGCCTGGGACAGGGTGGGAGGGCTTTCTTT. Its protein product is CASSYSRLGQGGRAFF.

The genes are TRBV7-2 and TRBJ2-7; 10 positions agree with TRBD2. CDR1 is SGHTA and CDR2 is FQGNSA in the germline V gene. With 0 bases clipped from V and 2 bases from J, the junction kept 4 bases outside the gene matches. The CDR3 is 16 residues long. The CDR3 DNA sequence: TGTGCCAGCAGCTTAGCTCTAGCGGGGGCTCCCTACGAGCAGTACTTC. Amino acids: CASSLALAGAPYEQYF.

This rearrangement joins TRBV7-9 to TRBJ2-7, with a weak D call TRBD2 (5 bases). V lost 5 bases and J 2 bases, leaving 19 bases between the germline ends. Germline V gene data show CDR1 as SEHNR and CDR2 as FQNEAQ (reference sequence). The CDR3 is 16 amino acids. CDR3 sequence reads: CASSPPAALPTYEQYF. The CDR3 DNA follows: TGTGCCAGCAGCCCCCCAGCGGCCTTACCGACCTACGAGCAGTACTTC.